This record looks at one TCR beta chain sequence and its context. Authors' analysis steps: Amplifying reference gene primers gave estimates of nucleated cell counts. Using immunoSEQ multiplex PCR, the repertoire was profiled, and TCRdb retains in-frame clones only, with some absent. For V, J and clone size, that table is used; D and trimming come from the DNA. The table lists more than 100,000 clones, approximately 84% of them singletons. The sample belongs to a study of blood T cell repertoires in COVID-19. Whole-study context: Acute-phase and convalescent COVID-19 samples originated in the United States, Italy and Spain. Sample material is recorded as cDNA or gDNA derived from T cells, B-cell-depleted T cells, or PBMCs.

This CDR3 is 18 amino acids long. Germline CDR1 reads MGHRA; CDR2 reads YSYEKL. V lost 1 base and J lost 2; bases outside the gene matches: 8. The chain recombines TRBV4-1 with TRBJ1-5, with 10 bases lining up with TRBD1. Sequencing was done on a sample of peripheral blood. The clonotype comes from a woman between 25 and 40 years old who had recovered from COVID-19. CDR3 residues: CASSQVQAGTGGNQPQHF. As DNA, the CDR3 is TGCGCCAGCAGCCAAGTTCAGGCGGGGACAGGGGGCAATCAGCCCCAGCATTTT.